This T cell receptor (beta chain) was identified in a study of cytomegalovirus exposure and HLA in healthy donors. The PCR made use of 60 Vbeta and 13 Jbeta primers. Using immunoSEQ multiplex PCR, the repertoire was profiled, and TCRdb retains in-frame clones only, with some absent. The data hold tens of thousands of clones, with around 82% observed a single time. Germline V gene data show CDR1 as SNHLY and CDR2 as FYNNEI. The CDR3 spans 16 residues. V lost 3 bases and J 6 bases, leaving 15 bases between the germline ends. The TCR sequence derives from a female donor in good health and CMV-seronegative. J is TRBJ1-6 and V is TRBV2, with TRBD1 as a possible D gene (5 bases). The sequencing sample was made of PBMCs. CDR3 sequence: CASSDVGGSRNSPLHF. CDR3 coding DNA: TGTGCCAGCAGTGATGTCGGGGGATCGCGTAATTCACCCCTCCACTTT.